One and the same sample provided the 32 T cell receptor beta chains below, sequenced in a study of regulatory T cells in long-lasting Graves disease (dated by TCRdb to about 2021). The time point label on this specimen signifies: persistent/refractory GD, antithyroid drugs over 5 years with positive TRAb. For both TCR sequencing and RNA sequencing, RNA was extracted from PBMCs in TRIzol. The library was produced with multiplex PCR. Sequencing took place on an Illumina HiSeq 4000. CDR3 regions were amplified by Arm-PCR with iRepertoire HTBI primers to construct TCR beta libraries. TCRdb trimmed the raw reads at Q25, called clones with MiXCR and kept productive beta chains. Rows matching on CDR3 protein sequence are summarized as one entry with the most common DNA and genes. This sample gives around 510,000 distinct CDR3 sequences in total; more than 20% of them show up just once. Over 7.5% of the sample rests with the top ten.

This specimen was peripheral blood mononuclear cells (PBMCs), taken when the disease was refractory, from a patient treated with antithyroid drugs. These receptors originate from a female donor with Graves disease.

This clonotype was picked up a small number of times. This rearrangement joins TRBV20-1 to TRBJ2-7, with a tentative D call TRBD2 (5 bases). This CDR3 is 14 amino acids long. Germline values: CDR1 DFQATT, CDR2 SNEGSKA (reference sequence). Trimming pared 7 bases from V and 1 base from J, leaving 17 bases between. CDR3 DNA sequence: TGCAGTGTCCTACGGACTCCACTTTCCTACGAGCAGTACTTC. Translated: CSVLRTPLSYEQYF.

A word on this clonotype: A read error is possible here, since a much larger clone lies one base away. The CDR3 end shows no conserved phenylalanine or tryptophan, and so a read error is likely. This sequence joins TRBV6-1 and TRBJ1-6; D remains unclear. Germline CDR1 MNHNS, CDR2 SASEGT. The CDR3 is 13 amino acids. Trimming pared 7 bases from V and 10 bases from J, leaving 14 bases between. This chain's CDR3 is CASTRPGMSPLHS. The CDR3 region has the DNA TGTGCCAGCACCCGCCCGGGGATGTCACCCCTCCACTCT.

The chain combines TRBV29-1 with TRBJ2-7; TRBD1 matches 12 bases. Germline loops: CDR1 SQVTM, CDR2 ANQGSEA. V shed 2 bases and J 7 bases; nucleotides not matched to a gene: 6. The CDR3 extends over 14 amino acids. The CDR3 DNA reads TGCAGCGTTGAATTGGGACAGGGGGCCGGGGAGCAGTACTTC. This sequence encodes CSVELGQGAGEQYF.

There are many counts of this clonotype. The chain joins TRBV12-3 or TRBV12-4 to TRBJ1-3, with 8 bases aligning to TRBD1. This CDR3 is 17 amino acids long. The V segment lost 5 bases and the J segment 0 bases; nucleotides outside the gene matches: 9. In DNA, the CDR3 is TGTGCCAGCAGTACTCGGGGACAGGCTTACTCTGGAAACACCATATATTTT. This translates into CASSTRGQAYSGNTIYF.

The CDR3 here is CASSPLTGTGDQPQHF. As DNA, the CDR3 is TGTGCCAGCAGTCCACTCACCGGGACAGGGGATCAGCCCCAGCATTTT. V usage is TRBV6-1 and J usage is TRBJ1-5; 10 bases map to TRBD1. The CDR3 length is 16 residues. Germline CDR1 is MNHNS and CDR2 is SASEGT. The J segment lost 5 bases and the V segment lost 5 bases, leaving 9 bases of the junction unmatched.

On this clonotype: One base away lies a much larger clone, so this may be a sequencing read error. The V gene is TRBV11-3, the J gene TRBJ2-2; 7 bases agree with TRBD1. Germline CDR1 is SGHNT and CDR2 is YENEEA. The CDR3 is 13 amino acids. This chain's CDR3 is CASSLRQGLELLF. DNA of the CDR3: TGTGCCAGCAGCCTCCGACAGGGCTTGGAGCTGCTTTTT.

This clonotype was seen only a few times. The chain employs TRBV28 and TRBJ1-3; weak D call: TRBD1 (5 bases). Germline V CDR1 and CDR2: MDHEN, SYDVKM. The CDR3 runs 14 residues. V was trimmed by 1 base and J by 7 bases, leaving 11 bases between them. The CDR3 DNA sequence: TGTGCCAGCAGTTTATTGGGGGAGTGGAACACCATATATTTT. This encodes CASSLLGEWNTIYF. Complete variable domain (other parts from reference TRBV28 and TRBJ1-3): DVKVTQSSRYLVKRTGEKVFLECVQDMDHENMFWYRQDPGLGLRLIYFSYDVKMKEKGDIPEGYSVSREKKERFSLILESASTNQTSMYLCASSLLGEWNTIYFGEGSWLTVV.

The sample holds a few counts of this clonotype. The V call is TRBV3-1, the J call TRBJ1-1; D remains unclear. The CDR3 is made up of 15 amino acids. V lost 4 bases, J lost 2 bases, and 14 bases lay in between. The germline gives CDR1 LGHDT, CDR2 YNNKEL (reference sequence). The CDR3 loop reads CASSRQSGLNTEAFF. The CDR3 nucleotides read TGTGCCAGCAGCCGGCAGTCCGGTTTAAACACTGAAGCTTTCTTT.

This clonotype was counted many times. The rearrangement uses TRBV28 and TRBJ1-2, with a possible D match to TRBD1 (6 bases). The V end lost 6 bases, the J end lost 4 bases, and 15 bases lay between the germline ends. The CDR3 sequence is 14 residues long. CDR1 is MDHEN and CDR2 is SYDVKM in the germline V gene. For the CDR3, the DNA is TGTGCCAGCAGCCCCCCACAGGGATCCTATGGCTACACCTTC. As protein: CASSPPQGSYGYTF.

At least ten counts were recorded for this clonotype. J is TRBJ2-7 and V is TRBV28; TRBD2 matches 9 bases. Germline CDR1 MDHEN, CDR2 SYDVKM. V was pared by 6 bases and J by 5 bases, with 11 bases of the junction left unmatched. The CDR3 covers 15 residues. CDR3 DNA: TGTGCCAGCAGCTCGAGACTAGCGGCCTATGACGAGCAGTACTTC. As protein: CASSSRLAAYDEQYF.

This chain connects TRBV28 to TRBJ2-7; D possibly corresponds to TRBD2 (5 bases). Per germline, CDR1 MDHEN and CDR2 SYDVKM. CDR3 size: 13 residues. The CDR3 is CATFAQAGREQYF. In nucleotides, the CDR3 is TGTGCTACCTTCGCGCAGGCGGGTCGCGAGCAGTACTTC.

This clonotype is judged hyperexpanded. The chain is built from TRBV5-6 and TRBJ1-5; tentatively, D is TRBD1 (6 bases). Deletions cut 1 base from V and 2 bases from J, with 10 bases between. The germline gives CDR1 SGHDT, CDR2 YYEEEE. The length of the CDR3 is 15 residues. In DNA form, the CDR3 reads TGTGCCAGCAGCTTGTGGGGGGCAGGCAATCAGCCCCAGCATTTT. This encodes CASSLWGAGNQPQHF.

This clonotype was counted many times. The chain uses TRBV11-2 and TRBJ2-7; possible D gene TRBD1, 6 bases. Germline V gene sequence: CDR1 SGHAT, CDR2 FQNNGV. V was cut by 3 bases and J by 6 bases, with 9 bases left in between. This CDR3 contains 12 residues. CDR3 residues: CASSLVQGEQYF. As DNA, the CDR3 is TGTGCCAGCAGCTTGGTACAGGGCGAGCAGTACTTC.

This chain uses TRBV6-2 or TRBV6-3 with TRBJ1-2, with D possibly being TRBD1 (5 bases). Germline CDR1 MNHEY, CDR2 SVGEGT. Trimming took off 3 bases at V and 4 bases at J, with 15 bases between the two ends. The CDR3 has 15 residues. For the CDR3, the DNA is TGTGCCAGCAGTTATACCCTAGACAGCGCCTATGGCTACACCTTC. This gives the protein CASSYTLDSAYGYTF.

This chain links TRBV20-1 with TRBJ2-7, with D unresolved. Trimming cost V 0 bases and J 7 bases, with 16 bases left between them. The germline V gene encodes CDR1 DFQATT and CDR2 SNEGSKA (reference sequence). The CDR3 spans 14 residues. The DNA for the CDR3 is TGCAGTGCTAGAGATCAACCTCTCCGTCCTGAGCAGTACTTC. This gives the protein CSARDQPLRPEQYF.

This clonotype was seen many times. The chain has TRBV28 and TRBJ1-2, with no clear D. This CDR3 is built from 14 residues. The V end lost 3 bases, the J end lost 2 bases, and 10 bases lay between the germline ends. Germline-derived CDR1 and CDR2 are MDHEN and SYDVKM. The CDR3 nucleotides read TGTGCCAGCAGTTTTGTCGGTCAGAACTATGGCTACACCTTC. Amino acid sequence: CASSFVGQNYGYTF.

This clonotype was recorded at least ten times. The rearrangement joins TRBV27 to TRBJ2-7; D gene unclear. V dropped 3 bases and J dropped 0 bases, with 9 bases sitting between them. Germline-derived CDR1 and CDR2 are MNHEY and SMNVEV (reference sequence). The CDR3 contains 14 residues. The CDR3 nucleotides are TGTGCCAGCAGTTTCTCCCTCGACTCCTACGAGCAGTACTTC. It translates to CASSFSLDSYEQYF.

This clonotype was detected ten times or more. This chain joins TRBV2 and TRBJ2-5; the D call may be TRBD1 or TRBD2 (5 bases each). The CDR3 is made up of 16 amino acids. Trimming shortened V by 5 bases and J by 3 bases, and 19 bases separated the two germline ends. CDR1 and CDR2 (germline): SNHLY, FYNNEI. CDR3 region: CASSIVGDARKETQYF. The CDR3 DNA reads as TGTGCCAGCAGTATTGTAGGGGACGCAAGAAAAGAGACCCAGTACTTC.

As concerns this clonotype: A single base separates this from a much larger clone, so it may be a read error. V is TRBV11-2 and J is TRBJ1-1, with D tentatively TRBD1 (5 bases). In germline, CDR1 is SGHAT, CDR2 FQNNGV. This CDR3 spans 13 amino acids. In DNA form, the CDR3 reads TGTGCCAGCAGCTTTCGGACAACGAAGGAAGCTCTCTTT. It specifies CASSFRTTKEALF.

This clonotype was found many times. The chain has TRBV10-3 and TRBJ2-7; D gene unclear. CDR3 length: 12 amino acids. Between the trimmed V and J ends, which lost 4 bases and 7 bases, there was a span of 11 bases. Germline CDR1 ENHRY, CDR2 SYGVKD. The CDR3 DNA follows: TGTGCCATCAGTGCCCCAGGTTTGGAGCAGTACTTC. Amino acid sequence: CAISAPGLEQYF.

The chain joins TRBV11-3 to TRBJ2-1; D unclear. TRBJ2-7 matches the DNA end more closely, so the J call is doubtful. This CDR3 region has 16 residues. Germline-derived CDR1 and CDR2 are SGHNT and YENEEA. CDR3 bases: TGTGCCAGCAGCGACGAAGACGGGCCACCCTCCTACGAGCAGTACTTC. The encoded protein is CASSDEDGPPSYEQYF.

Details on this clonotype: Sequence at one end of the junction differs from germline and may be a read error. V usage is TRBV19 and J usage is TRBJ1-5; 8 positions agree with TRBD1. Per germline, CDR1 LNHDA and CDR2 SQIVND (reference sequence). There are 13 residues in the CDR3. In nucleotides, the CDR3 is TGTCCCAGTAGGCGGACAGGGACACAGCCCCAGCATTTT. Protein product: CPSRRTGTQPQHF.

The chain employs TRBV30 and TRBJ1-1; maybe TRBD1 (6 bases). The CDR3 loop spans 16 amino acids. CDR1 GTSNPN and CDR2 SVGIG come from the germline V gene (reference sequence). Trimming removed 0 bases from V and 5 bases from J, with 19 bases in between. The CDR3 DNA sequence: TGTGCCTGGAGTGTACCCCCGGGTAGGGGGGGAACTGAAGCTTTCTTT. Protein sequence: CAWSVPPGRGGTEAFF.

This clonotype was picked up a small number of times. The chain recombines TRBV6-1 with TRBJ2-7; TRBD1 aligns across 7 bases. CDR1 is MNHNS, CDR2 SASEGT, per germline. There are 15 residues in the CDR3. Losses at the gene ends were 1 base for V and 4 bases for J; bases not matched to a gene: 7. CDR3 sequence reads: CASSEETGVLYEQYF. Written as DNA, the CDR3 is TGTGCCAGCAGTGAAGAAACAGGGGTTTTATACGAGCAGTACTTC.

This clonotype was seen a handful of times. The chain couples TRBV20-1 to TRBJ2-7; D call uncertain. Germline assignment: CDR1 DFQATT and CDR2 SNEGSKA (reference sequence). The CDR3 spans 13 residues. Trimming cost V 3 bases and J 0 bases, with 9 bases left between them. The CDR3 here is CSASGLYSYEQYF. The CDR3 nucleotides read TGCAGTGCTAGTGGGCTCTACTCCTACGAGCAGTACTTC.

This clonotype was detected a few times. The chain recombines TRBV7-9 with TRBJ2-7; 7 bases match TRBD2. After removal of 4 bases from V and 11 bases from J, the junction contained 14 bases not matched to a gene. The germline gives CDR1 SEHNR, CDR2 FQNEAQ (reference sequence). The CDR3 extends over 14 amino acids. CDR3 sequence (DNA): TGTGCCAGCAGCTCCCGACCAGGGCGGGGAGGGAAGTACTTC. This encodes CASSSRPGRGGKYF.

The chain's CDR3 is CAISERLAGYEQYF. CDR3 nucleotide sequence: TGTGCCATCAGTGAGCGACTAGCGGGTTACGAGCAGTACTTC. The chain is built from TRBV10-3 and TRBJ2-7; 10 nucleotides agree with TRBD2. Trimming at V came to 2 bases and at J to 4 bases, leaving 2 bases not matched to a gene. This CDR3 comprises 14 residues. Germline V CDR1 and CDR2: ENHRY, SYGVKD.

This clonotype appeared a few times. The chain is built from TRBV27 and TRBJ2-2; D ambiguous. CDR1 is MNHEY and CDR2 is SMNVEV in the germline V gene (reference sequence). This CDR3 region has 12 residues. The ends were cut back, 5 bases at V and 10 bases at J, with 11 bases in the middle. The CDR3 sequence: CASSPTSAELFF. Written as DNA, the CDR3 is TGTGCCAGCAGTCCGACGAGCGCGGAGCTGTTTTTT.

The sample holds many counts of this clonotype. The rearrangement links TRBV6-5 to TRBJ1-1; D not certain. The germline V gene has CDR1 MNHEY and CDR2 SVGAGI. The CDR3 spans 14 residues. V dropped 4 bases and J dropped 4 bases, with 13 bases sitting between them. The CDR3 loop reads CASSSHSRGTEAFF. The DNA for the CDR3 is TGTGCCAGCAGTTCCCACAGTCGTGGCACTGAAGCTTTCTTT.

The rearrangement links TRBV6-1 to TRBJ2-5; D remains unclear. Germline-derived CDR1 and CDR2 are MNHNS and SASEGT. V was shortened by 8 bases and J by 9 bases, with 22 bases between the two germline ends. The CDR3 runs to 14 residues. The CDR3 bases are TGTGCCAGCTCCCTGAGCCGGACGCCAGCTTCCCAGTACTTC. Its translation is CASSLSRTPASQYF.

About this clonotype itself: The junction departs from the called germline gene at one end, perhaps through a read error. This CDR3 reads CASSQLAGGYTGKLFF. As DNA, the CDR3 is TGTGCCAGCAGCCAACTAGCGGGAGGATACACCGGGAAGCTGTTTTTT. The chain uses TRBV3-1 and TRBJ2-2; 11 bases line up with TRBD2. This CDR3 has 16 amino acids. Germline CDR1 LGHDT, CDR2 YNNKEL (reference sequence).

The V and J genes are TRBV20-1 and TRBJ1-2, with 8 nucleotides matching TRBD1. The V segment lost 3 bases and the J segment 4 bases; nucleotides outside the gene matches: 4. Germline-derived CDR1 and CDR2 are DFQATT and SNEGSKA (reference sequence). There are 13 residues in the CDR3. As DNA, the CDR3 is TGCAGTGCTAGTCACAGGGGGGGCTATGGCTACACCTTC. It encodes CSASHRGGYGYTF.